Presented here are 32 T cell receptor beta chains from one specimen sequenced in a study of shared clonotypes between healthy human individuals (dated by TCRdb to the early 2020s). Library prep was done by the immunoSEQ multiplex PCR assay. The source is immuneACCESS, and TCRdb retained only in-frame sequences with V and J called. Part of the clones is not carried over; for the studies checked, unresolved V genes explain less than half of this, and the remainder is unexplained. Here the sample has around 990,000 clones; approximately 75% occur a single time. About 0.94% of the sample is in the top ten clones. The specimen sequenced was memory CD4+ T cells from PBMCs. The cell subset or site label here, explained by the study, means: CD45RA-negative fraction. The receptor set was obtained from a man between 18 and 35 years old in good health. Some clones in this sample may be carry-over from other donors' samples.

J is TRBJ2-7 and V is TRBV7-3; 12 bases are a match to TRBD2. In germline, CDR1 is SGHTA, CDR2 FQGTGA. V lost 4 bases, J lost 0 bases, and 16 bases stayed unmatched. This CDR3 contains 20 residues. The CDR3 here is CASSSTRTSGKRKSSYEQYF. The CDR3 nucleotides read TGTGCCAGCAGCTCTACAAGGACTAGCGGGAAAAGGAAAAGCTCCTACGAGCAGTACTTC.

The chain links TRBV6-5 to TRBJ2-7, with 7 bases identical to TRBD1. The CDR3 totals 14 residues. The V gene's germline CDR1 is MNHEY and CDR2 SVGAGI. V was pared by 6 bases and J by 1 base, with 6 bases of the junction left unmatched. CDR3 residues: CASSSGQLSYEQYF. In DNA form, the CDR3 reads TGTGCCAGCAGCTCGGGACAGCTATCCTACGAGCAGTACTTC.

The chain recombines TRBV5-1 with TRBJ2-1; 15 nucleotides align to TRBD2. The CDR3 loop spans 17 amino acids. CDR1 is SGHRS and CDR2 is YFSETQ in the germline V gene. The trim removed 0 bases at V and 2 bases at J, leaving 0 bases unmatched. The DNA for the CDR3 is TGCGCCAGCAGCTTGGGGACTAGCGGGAGGGCCTACAATGAGCAGTTCTTC. The encoded protein is CASSLGTSGRAYNEQFF.

The chain has TRBV5-1 and TRBJ2-5; 7 bases match TRBD2. This CDR3 is 16 amino acids long. The ends lost 0 bases at V and 0 bases at J; junction bases unmatched: 5. In germline, CDR1 is SGHRS, CDR2 YFSETQ. The CDR3 DNA reads as TGCGCCAGCAGCTTGGACGGGGGAGGGTACCAAGAGACCCAGTACTTC. This codes for CASSLDGGGYQETQYF.

The J gene is TRBJ2-2, the V gene TRBV28, with D possibly being TRBD1 or TRBD2 (5 bases each). There are 15 residues in the CDR3. The germline V gene has CDR1 MDHEN and CDR2 SYDVKM. V shed 3 bases and J shed 3 bases, with 11 bases lying between them. The CDR3 spells CASSFFGGDTGELFF. As DNA, the CDR3 is TGTGCCAGCAGTTTTTTTGGGGGTGACACCGGGGAGCTGTTTTTT.

This rearrangement joins TRBV28 to TRBJ2-5; a weak D match, TRBD2 (5 bases). The CDR3 consists of 14 residues. Germline CDR1 MDHEN, CDR2 SYDVKM. V was cut by 7 bases and J by 5 bases, with 17 bases left in between. This CDR3 is CASTPAGLGETQYF. As DNA, the CDR3 is TGTGCCAGCACCCCCGCGGGCTTGGGGGAGACCCAGTACTTC.

The CDR3 DNA sequence: TGTGCCAGCAGCGAACCGGGGTCCCCTGAAGCTTTCTTT. The encoded protein is CASSEPGSPEAFF. The rearrangement uses TRBV21-1 and TRBJ1-1. TRBV21-1 is labeled a pseudogene. The CDR3 runs to 13 residues.

In nucleotides, the CDR3 is TGCAGCGCCAACACAGGGTGGACTGAAGCTTTCTTT. As protein: CSANTGWTEAFF. The V and J genes are TRBV29-1 and TRBJ1-1; D may be TRBD1 (6 bases). Germline V gene data show CDR1 as SQVTM and CDR2 as ANQGSEA. This CDR3 is built from 12 residues. V shed 7 bases and J shed 5 bases, with 14 bases lying between them.

The CDR3 sequence is CASSESGTGGRDTQYF. The CDR3 DNA reads as TGTGCCAGCAGTGAATCCGGGACAGGGGGAAGAGATACGCAGTATTTT. The chain employs TRBV6-1 and TRBJ2-3, with TRBD1 matching 11 bases. Germline CDR1 MNHNS, CDR2 SASEGT. The CDR3 totals 16 residues. After removal of 2 bases from V and 5 bases from J, the junction contained 6 bases not matched to a gene.

The genes are TRBV18 and TRBJ1-2; the D is unclear. CDR3 length equals 12 residues. Germline lookup yields CDR1 KGHSH and CDR2 LQKENI. V shed 2 bases and J shed 8 bases, with 9 bases lying between them. In DNA form, the CDR3 reads TGTGCCAGCTCACCAGAGGGCCGCGGCTACACCTTC. The encoded protein is CASSPEGRGYTF.

The table lists this clone with a few counts. The chain has TRBV6-5 and TRBJ2-3; 7 nucleotides align to TRBD2. Germline V lookup: CDR1 MNHEY, CDR2 SVGAGI. With V trimmed by 6 bases and J by 4 bases, 7 bases remained unmatched. This CDR3 spans 14 amino acids. CDR3 loop: CASRGGSAADTQYF. The CDR3, as DNA: TGTGCCAGCAGGGGAGGGAGTGCAGCAGATACGCAGTATTTT.

The chain uses TRBV19 and TRBJ1-5; TRBD1 is a possible D gene (6 bases). Germline-derived CDR1 and CDR2 are LNHDA and SQIVND (reference sequence). This CDR3 is 14 amino acids long. The V gene lost 4 bases and the J gene lost 5 bases, with 12 bases spanning the gap. CDR3 sequence: CASSTQGSDQPQHF. The DNA of the CDR3 is TGTGCCAGTAGTACACAGGGATCGGATCAGCCCCAGCATTTT.

Only one count was recorded for this clone. This chain links TRBV7-3 with TRBJ1-2; D gene unclear. CDR3 length: 13 residues. Germline-derived CDR1 and CDR2 are SGHTA and FQGTGA. V was pared by 8 bases and J by 4 bases, with 14 bases between. The CDR3 DNA is TGTGCCAGCGGTCACTGGGTCTCCTATGGCTACACCTTC. Translating it yields CASGHWVSYGYTF.

The V and J genes are TRBV4-2 and TRBJ1-3; D uncertain. Germline loops: CDR1 LGHNA, CDR2 YNFKEQ. The CDR3 sequence is 15 residues long. V dropped 1 base and J dropped 0 bases, with 7 bases sitting between them. CDR3 protein: CASSQVGSSGNTIYF. DNA of the CDR3: TGTGCCAGCAGCCAAGTCGGGAGCTCTGGAAACACCATATATTTT.

CDR3: CASSLSQGESGELFF. In nucleotides, the CDR3 is TGTGCCAGCAGCTTAAGCCAGGGGGAATCCGGGGAGCTGTTTTTT. The gene calls are TRBV11-2 and TRBJ2-2; TRBD1 matches at 7 bases. With V trimmed by 2 bases and J by 6 bases, 6 bases remained unmatched. CDR1 and CDR2 (germline): SGHAT, FQNNGV. This CDR3 is built from 15 residues.

The chain couples TRBV5-1 to TRBJ2-5, with 8 bases fitting TRBD1. Per the germline V gene, CDR1 is SGHRS and CDR2 is YFSETQ. This CDR3 is 14 amino acids long. V dropped 3 bases and J dropped 5; count of bases not matched to a gene: 6. CDR3 DNA sequence: TGCGCCAGCAGCTCAGGGGGCACAAGGGAGACCCAGTACTTC. Residues: CASSSGGTRETQYF.

This clone has just a few counts. Different DNA sequences within this sample yield the same CDR3. The genes are TRBV6-5 and TRBJ1-1; the match to TRBD1 covers 7 bases. The CDR3 length is 14 residues. J gave up 1 base and V 1 base, and 0 bases lay outside the gene matches. Germline V gene lookup returns CDR1 MNHEY and CDR2 SVGAGI. The CDR3, as DNA: TGTGCCAGCAGTTACTACAGGGGGAACACTGAAGCTTTCTTT. Its translation: CASSYYRGNTEAFF.

This clone occurred once. The chain recombines TRBV12-5 with TRBJ2-1, with D possibly being TRBD2 (5 bases). The length of the CDR3 is 12 residues. Per the germline V gene, CDR1 is LGHNT and CDR2 is FRNRAP. Deletions cut 5 bases from V and 7 bases from J, with 9 bases between. CDR3 amino acids: CASGNEGNEQFF. The CDR3 bases are TGTGCTAGTGGTAACGAGGGAAATGAGCAGTTCTTC.

The rearrangement links TRBV5-5 to TRBJ2-7, with D possibly matching TRBD2 (6 bases). The V end lost 4 bases, the J end lost 3 bases, and 14 bases lay between the germline ends. This CDR3 has 14 residues. Germline CDR1 is SGHKS and CDR2 is YYEKEE (reference sequence). The CDR3 reads CASSRGLGNYEQYF. CDR3 sequence (DNA): TGTGCCAGCAGCCGGGGACTGGGGAACTACGAGCAGTACTTC.

The gene calls are TRBV6-1 and TRBJ2-2, with D uncertain. Germline lookup yields CDR1 MNHNS and CDR2 SASEGT. The V end lost 0 bases, the J end lost 6 bases, and 8 bases lay between the germline ends. The CDR3 consists of 14 residues. CDR3 nucleotide sequence: TGTGCCAGCAGTGAAGCGCTAAGCGCCGGGGAGCTGTTTTTT. Translation: CASSEALSAGELFF.

This clone showed up just once. This chain connects TRBV6-1 to TRBJ2-7, with TRBD2 as a possible D gene (6 bases). V was cut by 3 bases and J by 4 bases, with 13 bases left in between. Germline V gene sequence: CDR1 MNHNS, CDR2 SASEGT. This CDR3 has 14 residues. CDR3 in amino acids: CASSDRPGLYEQYF. CDR3 nucleotides: TGTGCCAGCAGTGACAGACCGGGACTGTACGAGCAGTACTTC.

This chain links TRBV9 with TRBJ1-2; D remains ambiguous. The CDR3 totals 15 residues. Per the germline V gene, CDR1 is SGDLS and CDR2 is YYNGEE. Trimming left V 4 bases short and J 8 bases short, with 21 bases between. CDR3 in amino acids: CASSPGGKLVYGYTF. CDR3 DNA sequence: TGTGCCAGCAGCCCAGGAGGGAAATTAGTATACGGCTACACCTTC. Full variable domain (missing parts from reference TRBV9 and TRBJ1-2): DSGVTQTPKHLITATGQRVTLRCSPRSGDLSVYWYQQSLDQGLQFLIQYYNGEERAKGNILERFSAQQFPDLHSELNLSSLELGDSALYFCASSPGGKLVYGYTFGSGTRLTVV.

The rearrangement joins TRBV2 to TRBJ2-5; D uncertain. The CDR3 contains 10 residues. Trimming shortened V by 5 bases and J by 5 bases, and 3 bases separated the two germline ends. Germline V gives CDR1 SNHLY, CDR2 FYNNEI. The CDR3 reads CASSTETQYF. CDR3 bases: TGTGCCAGCAGTACGGAGACCCAGTACTTC. Combining the CDR3 with reference TRBV2 and TRBJ2-5 gives the whole variable domain EPEVTQTPSHQVTQMGQEVILRCVPISNHLYFYWYRQILGQKVEFLVSFYNNEISEKSEIFDDQFSVERPDGSNFTLKIRSTKLEDSAMYFCASSTETQYFGPGTRLLVL.

The V gene is TRBV2, the J gene TRBJ2-1, with D maybe TRBD2 (7 bases). V gave up 6 bases and J gave up 0 bases, with 12 bases separating them. From germline, CDR1 is SNHLY and CDR2 FYNNEI. The CDR3 extends over 15 amino acids. CDR3 loop: CASRGGRDSYNEQFF. CDR3 sequence (DNA): TGTGCCAGCAGGGGGGGGCGTGACTCCTACAATGAGCAGTTCTTC.

This clone was observed at least ten times. The CDR3: CASSADRNSPLHF. The CDR3 nucleotides are TGTGCCAGCAGTGCGGACAGGAATTCACCCCTCCACTTT. The genes are TRBV6-1 and TRBJ1-6, with 7 nucleotides matching TRBD1. With V trimmed by 4 bases and J by 7 bases, 1 base remained unmatched. The CDR3 covers 13 residues. Looked up from germline, CDR1 is MNHNS and CDR2 is SASEGT.

The V call is TRBV2, the J call TRBJ2-3; no firm D call. The CDR3 runs 17 residues. V gave up 8 bases and J gave up 2 bases, with 23 bases separating them. The germline V gene has CDR1 SNHLY and CDR2 FYNNEI. CDR3 protein: CASSIRRQLYSTDTQYF. The DNA for the CDR3 is TGTGCCAGCTCTATTAGACGGCAGCTATATTCCACAGATACGCAGTATTTT.

This sequence joins TRBV27 and TRBJ2-3; 14 bases are a match to TRBD2. Germline values: CDR1 MNHEY, CDR2 SMNVEV (reference sequence). The CDR3 has 21 residues. The V gene end was trimmed by 4 bases and the J gene end by 6 bases; junction bases not matched to a gene: 21. The CDR3 bases are TGTGCCAGCAGTTCTCTATCCGGGACAGGGGGGACTAGCGGGAGAGCCGATACGCAGTATTTT. It is translated as CASSSLSGTGGTSGRADTQYF.

This clone was counted between two and nine times. This sequence joins TRBV5-6 and TRBJ2-3; D gene uncertain. V gave up 3 bases and J gave up 0 bases, with 11 bases separating them. Germline CDR1 is SGHDT and CDR2 is YYEEEE. The CDR3 consists of 15 residues. The CDR3 sequence is CASSSDPTSTDTQYF. The CDR3 coding sequence is TGTGCCAGCAGCTCGGACCCAACTAGCACAGATACGCAGTATTTT.

The chain carries TRBV4-2 and TRBJ1-2; TRBD1 is a possible D gene (5 bases). This CDR3 is 16 amino acids long. Trimming left V 4 bases short and J 5 bases short, with 20 bases between. The germline CDR1 and CDR2 sequences are LGHNA and YNFKEQ. This chain's CDR3 is CASSRNSGASHYGYTF. CDR3 coding DNA: TGTGCCAGCAGCCGGAATTCTGGGGCATCCCATTATGGCTACACCTTC.

To note about this clone: Other DNA sequences in this sample translate to the same CDR3. The V call is TRBV5-1, the J call TRBJ2-3; perhaps TRBD2 as D (5 bases). The V and J ends lost 4 bases and 1 base respectively, with 10 bases between them. The CDR3 consists of 14 residues. Germline CDR1 is SGHRS and CDR2 is YFSETQ. The CDR3: CASSLSGRTDTQYF. The CDR3 DNA sequence: TGCGCCAGCAGCCTAAGCGGTCGCACAGATACGCAGTATTTT.

The genes are TRBV11-2 and TRBJ1-2; D is unresolved. With 4 bases removed from V and 0 bases from J, the gap between germline ends came to 21 bases. Germline V gives CDR1 SGHAT, CDR2 FQNNGV. This CDR3 comprises 18 residues. The CDR3 is CASSSSRDIPTPNYGYTF. In DNA, the CDR3 is TGTGCCAGCAGCTCGTCCCGGGATATACCAACTCCTAACTATGGCTACACCTTC.

This clone was counted a single time. The V and J genes are TRBV7-2 and TRBJ1-2; 9 positions agree with TRBD1. Per germline, CDR1 SGHTA and CDR2 FQGNSA. Trimming cost V 5 bases and J 4 bases; bases outside gene matches: 5. The length of the CDR3 is 14 residues. The CDR3 sequence: CASSPSGQGYGYTF. In DNA, the CDR3 is TGTGCCAGCAGCCCTTCGGGACAGGGCTATGGCTACACCTTC.